One T cell receptor beta chain is described in this entry. This record comes from a study of blood T cell repertoires in COVID-19. As processed by the authors: Reference gene primers were amplified, and this amplification served to estimate nucleated cell counts. Generated by immunoSEQ multiplex PCR, the TCRdb table keeps only in-frame clones and is missing some. V and J calls and clone size are those listed in that table; D and trimming were worked out from the DNA. The data show a few hundred thousand clones, more than 75% seen once. This CDR3 comprises 13 residues. The V gene lost 0 bases and the J gene lost 8 bases, with 11 bases spanning the gap. The germline V gene has CDR1 SGHDT and CDR2 YYEEEE.

The chain links TRBV5-6 to TRBJ1-2, with D perhaps TRBD1 (5 bases). The sequence came from a woman between 45 and 65 years old who had recovered from COVID-19. The sample comprised PBMCs or T cells enriched from blood (not recorded which). CDR3 nucleotide sequence: TGTGCCAGCAGCTTGGAGAGCCGGGGGGGCTACACCTTC. It is translated as CASSLESRGGYTF.